The 24 T cell receptor beta chains given below trace back to one sample, sequenced in a study of cytomegalovirus exposure and HLA in healthy donors. Amplification used 60 Vbeta primers and 13 Jbeta primers. Profiled with immunoSEQ multiplex PCR; TCRdb holds only in-frame clones, not every one. The sample consists of about 110,000 clones, approximately 69% of them appearing once. Sequences were obtained from PBMCs. These receptors were collected from a young man in good health and CMV-seronegative.

The gene calls are TRBV4-2 and TRBJ2-1; TRBD2 might be the D (7 bases). Germline values: CDR1 LGHNA, CDR2 YNFKEQ. The V end lost 1 base, the J end lost 4 bases, and 14 bases lay between the germline ends. CDR3 length: 16 amino acids. The CDR3 DNA follows: TGTGCCAGCAGCCAAGGGGGAGGGGACACTTACAATGAGCAGTTCTTC. It translates to CASSQGGGDTYNEQFF.

The chain joins TRBV11-1 to TRBJ2-7; 8 bases fit TRBD1. The V segment lost 5 bases and the J segment 4 bases; nucleotides outside the gene matches: 4. Germline CDR1 and CDR2: SGHAT and FQDESV (reference sequence). The CDR3 totals 13 residues. The CDR3 DNA follows: TGTGCCAGCAGCCTGGGACAGGTATACGAGCAGTACTTC. It specifies CASSLGQVYEQYF.

This clone was recorded a few times. This chain uses TRBV19 with TRBJ1-2, with D perhaps matching TRBD1 (5 bases). V was trimmed by 3 bases and J by 4 bases, leaving 15 bases between them. The CDR3 covers 15 residues. Germline CDR1 LNHDA, CDR2 SQIVND (reference sequence). The CDR3 region is CASSIQGAIGYGYTF. Written as DNA, the CDR3 is TGTGCCAGTAGTATCCAAGGGGCGATAGGCTATGGCTACACCTTC. Together with reference TRBV19 and TRBJ1-2, the CDR3 gives the full variable domain: DGGITQSPKYLFRKEGQNVTLSCEQNLNHDAMYWYRQDPGQGLRLIYYSQIVNDFQKGDIAEGYSVSREKKESFPLTVTSAQKNPTAFYLCASSIQGAIGYGYTFGSGTRLTVV.

This clone was seen more than once but under ten times. This rearrangement joins TRBV5-8 to TRBJ2-7, with D perhaps matching TRBD1 (7 bases). The CDR3 spans 15 residues. Germline values: CDR1 SGHTS, CDR2 YDEGEE. Trimming pared 0 bases from V and 9 bases from J, leaving 19 bases between. The CDR3 loop reads CASSLGNHRGGRQYF. The DNA of the CDR3 is TGTGCCAGCAGCTTGGGGAACCACAGGGGAGGAAGGCAGTACTTC.

This clone was detected only once. One junction end does not reproduce the germline sequence, and a read error may be involved. This chain joins TRBV7-9 and TRBJ2-2; 7 bases match TRBD2. Germline V gives CDR1 SEHNR, CDR2 FQNEAQ (reference sequence). This CDR3 has 16 residues. The DNA for the CDR3 is TGTGCCAGCAGCTCGTTGGACGGGAGGCACACCAGGGAGCTGTTTTTT. Its translation: CASSSLDGRHTRELFF.

This chain joins TRBV5-4 and TRBJ2-1; D remains ambiguous. The germline V gene has CDR1 SGHNT and CDR2 YYREEE (reference sequence). Trimming left V 0 bases short and J 0 bases short, with 7 bases between. The CDR3 consists of 15 residues. The CDR3 loop reads CASSLGSGSYNEQFF. The CDR3 DNA reads TGTGCCAGCAGCTTGGGCAGTGGCTCCTACAATGAGCAGTTCTTC. Full variable domain (rest looked up from reference TRBV5-4 and TRBJ2-1): ETGVTQSPTHLIKTRGQQVTLRCSSQSGHNTVSWYQQALGQGPQFIFQYYREEENGRGNFPPRFSGLQFPNYSSELNVNALELDDSALYLCASSLGSGSYNEQFFGPGTRLTVL.

The chain carries TRBV20-1 and TRBJ1-3; D remains unclear. V lost 5 bases and J lost 4, with 6 bases in between. The germline V gene encodes CDR1 DFQATT and CDR2 SNEGSKA (reference sequence). This CDR3 has 11 residues. CDR3 protein: CSAAQGNTIYF. CDR3 DNA: TGCAGTGCTGCCCAGGGAAACACCATATATTTT.

With respect to this clone: One end of the junction fails to match germline, which may point to a read error. The chain carries TRBV4-1 and TRBJ2-6; D perhaps matches TRBD1 (5 bases). The germline CDR1 and CDR2 sequences are MGHRA and YSYEKL. This CDR3 is 20 amino acids long. CDR3 in amino acids: CASSQDRGSILSSGANGLTF. As DNA, the CDR3 is TGCGCCAGCAGCCAAGATAGAGGAAGCATACTCAGCTCTGGGGCCAACGGCCTGACTTTC.

The chain is built from TRBV7-9 and TRBJ2-1, with D possibly being TRBD2 (6 bases). In germline, CDR1 is SEHNR, CDR2 FQNEAQ (reference sequence). There are 14 residues in the CDR3. The germline V and J ends were trimmed by 3 bases and 9 bases, with 15 bases remaining between them. The CDR3 DNA reads TGTGCCAGCAGCTTCGGGACTTCCGGTGGTGAGCAGTTCTTC. The encoded protein is CASSFGTSGGEQFF.

The chain joins TRBV15 to TRBJ2-6, with no clear D. CDR1 is LNHNV, CDR2 YYDKDF, per germline (reference sequence). The CDR3 spans 17 residues. V was cut by 0 bases and J by 0 bases, with 9 bases left in between. CDR3 region: CATSRDQQSSGANVLTF. The CDR3 DNA reads TGTGCCACCAGCAGAGACCAACAGAGCTCTGGGGCCAACGTCCTGACTTTC.

This chain joins TRBV19 and TRBJ1-1; D gene uncertain. The V gene's germline CDR1 is LNHDA and CDR2 SQIVND (reference sequence). Between the trimmed V and J ends, which lost 3 bases and 1 base, there was a span of 6 bases. The CDR3 has 13 residues. Here the CDR3 reads CASSMNRNTEAFF. CDR3 DNA: TGTGCCAGTAGTATGAACAGGAACACTGAAGCTTTCTTT.

This clone was detected once. The chain joins TRBV7-9 to TRBJ1-5; the D is unclear. This CDR3 comprises 16 residues. Germline loops: CDR1 SEHNR, CDR2 FQNEAQ (reference sequence). V was trimmed by 5 bases and J by 0 bases, leaving 14 bases between them. CDR3 residues: CASSDAGEGSNQPQHF. The CDR3 bases are TGTGCCAGCAGCGACGCCGGGGAGGGTAGCAATCAGCCCCAGCATTTT.

The V gene is TRBV25-1, the J gene TRBJ2-1; the match to TRBD2 covers 12 bases. The V and J ends lost 4 bases and 10 bases, in that order; junction bases with no gene match: 11. Germline-derived CDR1 and CDR2 are MGHDK and SYGVNS. The CDR3 is 16 amino acids. The CDR3 sequence: CASSGGLAGRDGEQFF. In nucleotides, the CDR3 is TGTGCCAGCAGTGGAGGACTAGCGGGGAGAGATGGGGAGCAGTTCTTC.

Points on this clone: The junction shows a germline mismatch at one end, possibly a read error. The J gene is TRBJ2-7, the V gene TRBV5-1, with D possibly matching TRBD1 (5 bases). The CDR3 is made up of 14 amino acids. CDR1 is SGHRS, CDR2 YFSETQ, per germline. CDR3 coding DNA: TGCGCCAGCAGCTCCAGGGTCGGCTCCCACGAGCAGTACTTC. It encodes CASSSRVGSHEQYF.

J is TRBJ2-2 and V is TRBV30; 7 bases map to TRBD2. Germline lookup yields CDR1 GTSNPN and CDR2 SVGIG (reference sequence). Trimming cost V 5 bases and J 2 bases; bases outside gene matches: 8. This CDR3 is built from 15 residues. In DNA form, the CDR3 reads TGTGCCTGGGGTCTTATGGGACTAAACACCGGGGAGCTGTTTTTT. Encoded protein: CAWGLMGLNTGELFF.

V and J are TRBV28 and TRBJ2-2, with 11 bases lining up with TRBD2. Trimming at V came to 6 bases and at J to 7 bases, leaving 7 bases not matched to a gene. The CDR3 consists of 15 residues. Germline CDR1 reads MDHEN; CDR2 reads SYDVKM. CDR3 nucleotide sequence: TGTGCCAGCAGGGGGACTAGCGGAGGCGGCGGGGAGCTGTTTTTT. It is translated as CASRGTSGGGGELFF.

The chain is built from TRBV5-4 and TRBJ1-2; perhaps TRBD1 as D (5 bases). The germline V gene encodes CDR1 SGHNT and CDR2 YYREEE (reference sequence). V was cut by 3 bases and J by 6 bases, with 15 bases left in between. The CDR3 sequence is 14 residues long. CDR3 DNA sequence: TGTGCCAGCAGCTCCCCAACAGGTCCAAATGGCTACACCTTC. It specifies CASSSPTGPNGYTF.

Of note for this clone: At one of its ends the junction is not consistent with the germline gene, which may arise from a read error. The CDR3 region has the DNA TGTGCCAGCAGTTCACGATTGCCTCGGGATGGCCACACCTTC. Translation: CASSSRLPRDGHTF. The rearrangement links TRBV7-2 to TRBJ1-2, with D uncertain. In germline, CDR1 is SGHTA, CDR2 FQGNSA. The CDR3 runs 14 residues.

This clone showed up just a few times. This chain links TRBV15 with TRBJ2-3; TRBD2 is a possible D gene (5 bases). The CDR3 spans 17 residues. Per germline, CDR1 LNHNV and CDR2 YYDKDF (reference sequence). With 5 bases removed from V and 2 bases from J, the gap between germline ends came to 20 bases. CDR3 residues: CATSPSTGSPVTDTQYF. CDR3 coding DNA: TGTGCCACCAGCCCCTCCACGGGGAGTCCCGTCACAGATACGCAGTATTTT. Full variable domain (remainder filled in from reference TRBV15 and TRBJ2-3): DAMVIQNPRYQVTQFGKPVTLSCSQTLNHNVMYWYQQKSSQAPKLLFHYYDKDFNNEADTPDNFQSRRPNTSFCFLDIRSPGLGDTAMYLCATSPSTGSPVTDTQYFGPGTRLTVL.

The V call is TRBV4-2, the J call TRBJ2-1, with D unclear. There are 13 residues in the CDR3. Germline CDR1 and CDR2: LGHNA and YNFKEQ. The V end lost 0 bases, the J end lost 6 bases, and 6 bases lay between the germline ends. DNA of the CDR3: TGTGCCAGCAGCCAAGATAGAGTCAATGAGCAGTTCTTC. Its translation is CASSQDRVNEQFF.

The genes are TRBV11-3 and TRBJ2-2; 10 bases match TRBD2. V was pared by 5 bases and J by 3 bases, with 3 bases of the junction left unmatched. The CDR3 has 15 residues. The germline V gene encodes CDR1 SGHNT and CDR2 YENEEA. CDR3 sequence (DNA): TGTGCCAGCAGCCCGGGACTAGCGTACACCGGGGAGCTGTTTTTT. As protein: CASSPGLAYTGELFF.

V and J are TRBV5-1 and TRBJ2-5; a weak D match, TRBD1 (5 bases). The J call may be wrong; the DNA end is better matched by TRBJ2-7. CDR1 and CDR2 (germline): SGHRS, YFSETQ. This CDR3 has 12 residues. CDR3 residues: CASSLRGYEQYF. CDR3 coding DNA: TGCGCCAGCAGCTTGAGGGGCTACGAGCAGTACTTC.

The rearrangement links TRBV7-3 to TRBJ2-5; the match to TRBD2 covers 11 bases. V lost 3 bases to trimming and J lost 5 bases; unmatched junction nucleotides: 5. From germline, CDR1 is SGHTA and CDR2 FQGTGA. This CDR3 spans 15 amino acids. In nucleotides, the CDR3 is TGTGCCAGCAGCTTTAGCGGGAGGGCCCTTGAGACCCAGTACTTC. This codes for CASSFSGRALETQYF.

In its sample, this clone was seen a few times. The gene calls are TRBV11-3 and TRBJ2-1; 8 bases fit TRBD1. Germline CDR1 is SGHNT and CDR2 is YENEEA. The V and J ends lost 1 base and 7 bases, in that order; junction bases with no gene match: 6. This CDR3 is built from 15 residues. CDR3 nucleotides: TGTGCCAGCAGCTTAGGGACAGGGCGGTATAATGAGCAGTTCTTC. This translates into CASSLGTGRYNEQFF.